One and the same sample provided the 30 T cell receptor beta chains below, sequenced in a study of CXCR3-negative and CXCR3-positive naive CD8 T cells. Broader study findings: A higher hydrophobicity marked the TRB CDR3s of CXCR3-positive naive cells versus CXCR3-negative naive cells.

UMI labels and 5' RACE were used to prepare the TRB cDNA libraries. Reprocessing the 5' RACE reads, TCRdb reports a single entry for every CDR3 protein and omits DNA. This sample contains more than 75,000 distinct CDR3 sequences. These TCRs' antigens remain unknown. Sequencing input: naive CXCR3+ CD8+ T cells from blood. The subset was: CD45RO-CCR7+CD27+CD95- naive CD8+ T cells expressing CXCR3 (TNR3+). These TCRs come from a human donor in good health. Some clones in this sample may be carry-over from other donors' samples.

The V call is TRBV7-6, the J call TRBJ2-3; TCRdb's D call, TRBD1, is unchecked because there is no DNA. Germline loops: CDR1 SGHVS, CDR2 FNYEAQ. The CDR3 totals 15 residues. CDR3 amino acids: CASSSRDRATDTQYF.

The rearrangement joins TRBV2 to TRBJ2-7; TCRdb returns TRBD1, unconfirmable since there is no DNA. This CDR3 is 14 amino acids long. Germline loops: CDR1 SNHLY, CDR2 FYNNEI. The CDR3 here is CASGTAGVYYEQYF. The complete variable domain, with remaining parts taken from reference TRBV2 and TRBJ2-7, reads EPEVTQTPSHQVTQMGQEVILRCVPISNHLYFYWYRQILGQKVEFLVSFYNNEISEKSEIFDDQFSVERPDGSNFTLKIRSTKLEDSAMYFCASGTAGVYYEQYFGPGTRLTVT.

This chain joins TRBV29-1 and TRBJ2-4. The CDR3 consists of 14 residues. In germline, CDR1 is SQVTM, CDR2 ANQGSEA. CDR3 loop: CSVEVVEAKNIQYF.

The V gene is TRBV6-2 or TRBV6-3, the J gene TRBJ2-2. The CDR3 length is 14 residues. Germline V gene data show CDR1 as MNHEY and CDR2 as SVGEGT. The CDR3 sequence: CASSFDTYTGELFF.

The V gene is TRBV7-6, the J gene TRBJ2-7; the TCRdb call, TRBD2, lacks DNA for checking. The CDR3 is made up of 14 amino acids. CDR1 is SGHVS, CDR2 FNYEAQ, per germline. The chain's CDR3 is CASSYGINSYEQYF.

The chain recombines TRBV6-4 with TRBJ2-3; without DNA, the TCRdb call of TRBD1 cannot be checked. CDR1 and CDR2 (germline): MRHNA, SNTAGT. This CDR3 is built from 14 residues. This CDR3 is CASSGTASTDTQYF.

The chain recombines TRBV7-3 with TRBJ1-1; TCRdb picks TRBD1, but there is no DNA to check that call. Per the germline V gene, CDR1 is SGHTA and CDR2 is FQGTGA. The CDR3 has 14 residues. CDR3 in amino acids: CASSLLGQDTEAFF.

The rearrangement links TRBV20-1 to TRBJ1-2. The CDR3 runs to 13 residues. Germline assignment: CDR1 DFQATT and CDR2 SNEGSKA (reference sequence). CDR3 region: CSARRDYRYGYTF.

CDR3: CSARGRDSFSYEQYF. The chain couples TRBV20-1 to TRBJ2-7; the D gene TCRdb calls, TRBD1, cannot be checked with no DNA. The CDR3 is made up of 15 amino acids. CDR1 is DFQATT, CDR2 SNEGSKA, per germline (reference sequence).

This sequence joins TRBV28 and TRBJ1-5. The germline V gene encodes CDR1 MDHEN and CDR2 SYDVKM. The CDR3 loop spans 13 amino acids. The CDR3 region is CASSYYFNQPQHF.

The chain has TRBV29-1 and TRBJ2-7; TCRdb indicates TRBD1, and absent DNA this call remains unverified. There are 12 residues in the CDR3. CDR1 and CDR2 from the germline V gene are SQVTM and ANQGSEA. CDR3 loop: CSGQGRVGEQYF.

V and J are TRBV5-1 and TRBJ2-7; the D gene TCRdb calls, TRBD2, cannot be checked with no DNA. This CDR3 comprises 14 residues. Per the germline V gene, CDR1 is SGHRS and CDR2 is YFSETQ. The CDR3 is CASSPLAGMNEQYF.

The chain uses TRBV4-1 and TRBJ2-1; the D gene TCRdb calls, TRBD1, cannot be checked with no DNA. CDR3 length: 13 amino acids. Germline V gene lookup returns CDR1 MGHRA and CDR2 YSYEKL. CDR3 in amino acids: CASSQGGYNEQFF.

The chain recombines TRBV7-6 with TRBJ2-7; the D call of TRBD1 rests on TCRdb alone, since no DNA is present to check it. CDR3 length equals 13 residues. Germline-derived CDR1 and CDR2 are SGHVS and FNYEAQ. CDR3: CASSFAGGSEQYF.

The J gene is TRBJ2-2, the V gene TRBV4-1; no DNA is available, so the TRBD2 call from TCRdb remains unchecked. This CDR3 region has 13 residues. Germline CDR1 and CDR2: MGHRA and YSYEKL. CDR3 amino acids: CASSHGGGGELFF.

This chain joins TRBV12-3 or TRBV12-4 and TRBJ2-3; TCRdb calls TRBD2, which cannot be checked without DNA. The CDR3 is made up of 16 amino acids. The CDR3 here is CASTRTSGAITDTQYF.

The chain has TRBV10-2 and TRBJ2-1; the D call from TCRdb, TRBD1, cannot be confirmed without DNA. This CDR3 is built from 13 residues. Germline lookup yields CDR1 WSHSY and CDR2 SAAADI. This chain's CDR3 is CASSLRSGREQFF.

The J gene is TRBJ2-7, the V gene TRBV4-1; TCRdb outputs TRBD2, but without DNA this stays unchecked. The CDR3 length is 17 residues. Germline loops: CDR1 MGHRA, CDR2 YSYEKL. CDR3: CASSPNLGLELVKEQYF.

CDR3 sequence reads: CAISLGDTQYF. The rearrangement uses TRBV10-3 and TRBJ2-3. The CDR3 is made up of 11 amino acids. CDR1 and CDR2 from the germline V gene are ENHRY and SYGVKD.

The CDR3 sequence is CASSLQSAGELFF. The rearrangement links TRBV6-5 to TRBJ2-2. Germline V CDR1 and CDR2: MNHEY, SVGAGI. The CDR3 runs 13 residues.

The V call is TRBV28, the J call TRBJ2-1; there is no DNA to check the TCRdb D call of TRBD1. Germline loops: CDR1 MDHEN, CDR2 SYDVKM. The CDR3 has 14 residues. The CDR3 sequence is CASNQPRTYNEQFF.

This chain links TRBV7-9 with TRBJ1-1; TCRdb's D call, TRBD1, is unchecked because there is no DNA. Looked up from germline, CDR1 is SEHNR and CDR2 is FQNEAQ (reference sequence). This CDR3 spans 16 amino acids. CDR3 loop: CASSSMWTGEWTEAFF.

The chain joins TRBV6-5 to TRBJ2-3; TCRdb outputs TRBD2, but without DNA this stays unchecked. Germline V gene data show CDR1 as MNHEY and CDR2 as SVGAGI. The CDR3 consists of 15 residues. CDR3 loop: CASSYGGLASDTQYF.

The V and J genes are TRBV15 and TRBJ2-5. Germline CDR1 and CDR2: LNHNV and YYDKDF (reference sequence). The CDR3 extends over 13 amino acids. CDR3: CATEVTAQETQYF. Combining the CDR3 with reference TRBV15 and TRBJ2-5 gives the whole variable domain DAMVIQNPRYQVTQFGKPVTLSCSQTLNHNVMYWYQQKSSQAPKLLFHYYDKDFNNEADTPDNFQSRRPNTSFCFLDIRSPGLGDTAMYLCATEVTAQETQYFGPGTRLLVL.

The chain links TRBV25-1 to TRBJ1-2; without DNA, the TCRdb call of TRBD1 cannot be checked. Germline V gene sequence: CDR1 MGHDK, CDR2 SYGVNS. The CDR3 covers 18 residues. Here the CDR3 reads CASQGTGTGGFHPYGYTF.

V gene TRBV13 combines with J gene TRBJ2-1; the TCRdb call, TRBD2, lacks DNA for checking. Germline CDR1 reads PRHDT; CDR2 reads FYEKMQ (reference sequence). CDR3 length: 15 residues. The CDR3 region is CASSLGREGKNEQFF.

J is TRBJ2-1 and V is TRBV2; TCRdb gives TRBD2 as the D gene, but with no DNA this cannot be confirmed. CDR3 length: 14 residues. Germline V lookup: CDR1 SNHLY, CDR2 FYNNEI. The CDR3 is CASSGRRGGSEQFF.

This rearrangement joins TRBV3-1 to TRBJ2-1. The CDR3 runs 13 residues. Germline assignment: CDR1 LGHDT and CDR2 YNNKEL (reference sequence). The chain's CDR3 is CASGSSSYNEQFF.

This chain connects TRBV7-8 to TRBJ1-1; the D call of TRBD1 rests on TCRdb alone, since no DNA is present to check it. CDR1 SGHVS and CDR2 FQNEAQ come from the germline V gene. The CDR3 is 14 residues long. The CDR3 sequence is CASSLVSTGYEAFF.

The rearrangement joins TRBV11-2 to TRBJ2-5; TCRdb's assignment of TRBD1 cannot be checked, as there is no DNA. This CDR3 region has 15 residues. Germline values: CDR1 SGHAT, CDR2 FQNNGV. Here the CDR3 reads CASSVPGDVRGTQYF. The whole variable domain, remainder taken from reference TRBV11-2 and TRBJ2-5, is EAGVAQSPRYKIIEKRQSVAFWCNPISGHATLYWYQQILGQGPKLLIQFQNNGVVDDSQLPKDRFSAERLKGVDSTLKIQPAKLEDSAVYLCASSVPGDVRGTQYFGPGTRLLVL.